This TCR beta chain was observed in a study of CD8+ T cells in alopecia areata (dated by TCRdb to the late 2010s). Study-wide context: Treated patients were enrolled in an open-label pilot trial of oral tofacitinib at 5 to 10 mg twice daily for moderate-to-severe alopecia areata. Patients stayed on tofacitinib for 6 to 18 months and then had 6 months of follow-up off drug so that delayed response and recurrence could be assessed. For the treated patients, the SALT score, which quantifies what percentage of scalp surface area is affected, served as the measure of disease severity. The study used high-throughput TCRbeta sequencing to examine T cell clonal expansion in alopecia areata, in both the C3H/HeJ mouse model and human patients. Scalp tissue and sorted CD4+ and CD8+ peripheral blood T cells from patchy and totalis/universalis alopecia areata patients and from healthy controls were covered by human TCRbeta sequencing. Patients on tofacitinib were biopsied at baseline and after 4 and 24 weeks of treatment, and several of the patients also had a later scalp biopsy. Clonality in the scalp was compared among normal scalp (n=4), patchy alopecia areata scalp (n=8), and alopecia totalis/universalis scalp (n=8). RNA was obtained with the PAXgene miRNA kit for fixed scalp, the miRNeasy kit for PBMCs, and the RNeasy kit for mouse skin. TCRbeta CDR3 regions were amplified by immunoSEQ multiplex PCR using 35 Vbeta forward and 13 Jbeta reverse primers.

The library was produced with the immunoSEQ multiplex PCR assay. RNA was extracted from all samples and reverse transcribed into cDNA, which served as template for TCR sequencing. First-strand cDNA was synthesized using SuperScript III with a 2:1 mix of oligo-dT and random hexamers. A synthetic immune receptor repertoire was used to gauge amplification bias, and whatever bias remained was removed computationally. On the authors' methods: After raw reads were preprocessed to remove errors, the CDR3 was defined following IMGT conventions as running from the conserved cysteine to phenylalanine. Clonality was computed by normalizing Shannon entropy by log2 of the number of productive unique TCRs and subtracting the result from 1. Whether scalp clones were CD4 or CD8 was inferred by matching scalp TCRbeta sequences against CD4 and CD8 repertoires sorted from blood. TCRdb mirrors the immuneACCESS table, restricted to in-frame sequences. Some clones are absent from its copies; in checked studies, under half trace to an unresolved V gene, and the reason for the others is unknown. V, J and clone size are those of that table, while D and trimming were read from the DNA. This sample is represented by a few hundred thousand clones; approximately 72% of them were singletons. The ten biggest clones cover 0.95% to 1.5% of the sample.

The intended sense of this specimen's treatment or condition label: oral pan-JAK inhibitor, 5-10 mg twice daily. From alopecia areata patients, peripheral blood was collected along with lesional scalp punch biopsies. PBMCs were isolated by density centrifugation and stained for CD3, CD4 and CD8, after which CD4+ and CD8+ T cells were sorted on a FACSAria. To note about this clone: No cognate antigen has been identified for it. The input lacks base qualities; no much larger clone sits a single base away.

Study-wide conclusions, independent of this receptor: Unlike mouse skin, where gammadelta T cells dominate, normal human skin contains resident alphabeta T cells that get sequenced too, which complicates analysis of the scalp TCR repertoire. Tofacitinib significantly decreased scalp clonality and the number of expanded CD8+ clones among the top 100 scalp clones. During tofacitinib treatment, many expanded lesional clones stuck around in both scalp and blood, and this persistence may partly explain why relapse happens after treatment is stopped. Compared with mice, TCR sequences shared between patients were less clear, possibly partly because of HLA diversity across the patient population. Because the treated cohort was small and had just a single nonresponder, larger studies are needed to establish links between baseline CD8+ expansion and response. Compared with normal scalp, lesional scalp, particularly in alopecia totalis/universalis, had higher clonality and more expanded CD8+ clones, which suggests antigenic drive.

The sample in question was CD4+ T cells sorted from blood, obtained around week 46, from a patient treated with tofacitinib. The receptor's source is a human donor with alopecia areata.

The CDR3 protein sequence reads: CSVARGPDTEAFF. The DNA is TGCAGCGTTGCACGAGGCCCCGACACTGAAGCTTTCTTT. The sequence is built from TRBV29-1 and TRBJ1-1, with no confidently assigned D gene. Including cysteine and phenylalanine, the CDR3 has 13 amino acids. Only the CDR3 region is kept as DNA, spanning 39 bases read in frame from base 1. A distance of 12 bases separates the germline ends of V and J, which lose 4 bases and 3 bases respectively. Reading the germline V gene gives CDR1 SQVTM and CDR2 ANQGSEA.